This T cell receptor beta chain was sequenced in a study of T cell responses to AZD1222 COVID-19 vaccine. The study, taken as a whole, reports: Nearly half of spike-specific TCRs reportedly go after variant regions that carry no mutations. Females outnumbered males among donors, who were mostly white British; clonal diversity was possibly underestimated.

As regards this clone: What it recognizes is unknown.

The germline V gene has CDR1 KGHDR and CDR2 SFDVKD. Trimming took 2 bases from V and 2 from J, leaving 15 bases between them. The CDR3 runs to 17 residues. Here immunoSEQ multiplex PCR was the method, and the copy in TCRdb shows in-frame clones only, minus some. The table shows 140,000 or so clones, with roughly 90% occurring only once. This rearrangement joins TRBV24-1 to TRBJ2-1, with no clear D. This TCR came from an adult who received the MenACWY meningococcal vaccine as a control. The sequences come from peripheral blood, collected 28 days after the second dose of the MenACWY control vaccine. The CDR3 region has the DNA TGTGCCACCAGTGATTCCCGTACGGGTCCCCCCTACAATGAGCAGTTCTTC. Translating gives CATSDSRTGPPYNEQFF.